One and the same sample provided the 28 T cell receptor beta chains below, sequenced in a study of blood T cell repertoires in COVID-19. The method was immunoSEQ multiplex PCR; TCRdb's version includes in-frame clones alone and lacks a portion of them. The profile covers 350,000 to 400,000 clones, with roughly 90% appearing a single time and under 8.5% taken by the ten largest. The specimen sequenced was peripheral blood. All receptors come from a woman aged 55-69 years with COVID-19, enrolled during active disease.

V usage is TRBV27 and J usage is TRBJ2-5; TRBD2 matches 13 bases. The CDR3 is 16 residues long. Trimming cost V 7 bases and J 5 bases; bases outside gene matches: 10. CDR1 and CDR2 (germline): MNHEY, SMNVEV (reference sequence). Here the CDR3 DNA reads TGTGCCAGCACTGAACTAGCGGGGGGGTCGGCGGAGACCCAGTACTTC. This codes for CASTELAGGSAETQYF.

The J gene is TRBJ2-2, the V gene TRBV7-3, with D perhaps TRBD2 (6 bases). This CDR3 has 16 amino acids. The V end was cut by 5 bases, the J end by 9 bases, with 22 bases between. The germline CDR1 and CDR2 sequences are SGHTA and FQGTGA. CDR3 region: CASSQDGTLFFRELFF. In DNA, the CDR3 is TGTGCCAGCAGCCAAGACGGGACTCTTTTTTTTCGGGAGCTGTTTTTT.

This clone has only one observation. The DNA for the CDR3 is TGTGCCAGCGCGTTACTCGAGGCTCGCGAAAAACTGTTTTTT. It translates to CASALLEAREKLFF. V and J are TRBV2 and TRBJ1-4; D remains unclear. CDR1 and CDR2 (germline): SNHLY, FYNNEI. Trimming stripped 8 bases from V and 8 bases from J, with 18 bases between. This CDR3 spans 14 amino acids.

The chain links TRBV6-2 or TRBV6-3 to TRBJ2-1; no clear D gene. This CDR3 spans 11 amino acids. Trimming left V 6 bases short and J 8 bases short, with 8 bases between. Germline assignment: CDR1 MNHEY and CDR2 SVGEGT. The CDR3 DNA reads as TGTGCCAGCAGCCACGAGGATGAGCAGTTCTTC. Its translation is CASSHEDEQFF.

This clone was found a few times. The CDR3, as DNA: TGTGCCAGCAGGGCGGGGTATCAGCCCCAGCATTTT. Translation gives CASRAGYQPQHF. This chain joins TRBV5-8 and TRBJ1-5, with D unresolved. This CDR3 comprises 12 residues. V was clipped by 5 bases and J by 5 bases, with 8 bases between them. In germline, CDR1 is SGHTS, CDR2 YDEGEE.

The chain recombines TRBV7-9 with TRBJ1-1; 7 bases map to TRBD1. Germline V gives CDR1 SEHNR, CDR2 FQNEAQ (reference sequence). V was pared by 0 bases and J by 8 bases, with 3 bases of the junction left unmatched. The CDR3 covers 13 residues. The CDR3: CASSLARGQEAFF. Here the CDR3 DNA reads TGTGCCAGCAGCTTAGCGAGGGGGCAGGAAGCTTTCTTT.

V usage is TRBV18 and J usage is TRBJ1-6; 8 nucleotides match TRBD1. CDR3 size: 18 residues. Germline V gives CDR1 KGHSH, CDR2 LQKENI. V lost 1 base to trimming and J lost 7 bases; unmatched junction nucleotides: 12. The CDR3 protein is CASSPLFGGTGSNSPLHF. The CDR3 region has the DNA TGTGCCAGCTCACCACTTTTTGGGGGGACAGGCTCCAATTCACCCCTCCACTTT.

In this sample, this clone turned up once. CDR3 loop: CASSGQGHNYGYTF. CDR3 DNA sequence: TGTGCCAGCAGCGGACAGGGGCATAACTATGGCTACACCTTC. This sequence joins TRBV6-6 and TRBJ1-2, with TRBD1 matching over 9 bases. This CDR3 region has 14 residues. V lost 6 bases to trimming and J lost 1 base; unmatched junction nucleotides: 3. Germline CDR1 and CDR2: MNHNY and SVGAGI (reference sequence).

The J gene is TRBJ1-1, the V gene TRBV5-1, with a possible D match to TRBD1 (6 bases). The V end was cut by 3 bases, the J end by 5 bases, with 14 bases between. Germline assignment: CDR1 SGHRS and CDR2 YFSETQ. The CDR3 has 14 residues. CDR3 sequence: CASSSGTTLTEAFF. For the CDR3, the DNA is TGCGCCAGCAGCTCCGGGACAACACTAACTGAAGCTTTCTTT.

This chain links TRBV25-1 with TRBJ2-7, with a possible D match to TRBD2 (5 bases). CDR1 is MGHDK, CDR2 SYGVNS, per germline. The CDR3 spans 12 residues. The ends were cut back, 6 bases at V and 5 bases at J, with 11 bases in the middle. CDR3 sequence reads: CASRRAANEQYF. CDR3 coding DNA: TGTGCCAGCAGGAGGGCGGCCAACGAGCAGTACTTC.

This chain links TRBV27 with TRBJ1-5; possibly TRBD1 for D (6 bases). There are 15 residues in the CDR3. Trimming took 6 bases from V and 2 from J, leaving 14 bases between them. Germline CDR1 and CDR2: MNHEY and SMNVEV (reference sequence). For the CDR3, the DNA is TGTGCCAGCAGCAGAACAGGGTTGGGCAATCAGCCCCAGCATTTT. As protein: CASSRTGLGNQPQHF.

The rearrangement joins TRBV7-3 to TRBJ1-2; TRBD1 matches 10 bases. After removal of 2 bases from V and 0 bases from J, the junction contained 6 bases not matched to a gene. The CDR3 consists of 17 residues. Germline V lookup: CDR1 SGHTA, CDR2 FQGTGA. CDR3 sequence: CASSLGGTGVANYGYTF. CDR3 in DNA: TGTGCCAGCAGCTTAGGTGGGACAGGGGTGGCTAACTATGGCTACACCTTC.

The chain combines TRBV7-8 with TRBJ2-7; 8 bases agree with TRBD1. In germline, CDR1 is SGHVS, CDR2 FQNEAQ. V trimming: 5 bases; J trimming: 2 bases; junction bases outside the gene matches: 2. The CDR3 runs 13 residues. CDR3 in DNA: TGTGCCAGCAGCGTGGGACAGGCCTACGAGCAGTACTTC. It is translated as CASSVGQAYEQYF.

The chain has TRBV11-2 and TRBJ2-1; D gene uncertain. Germline V gives CDR1 SGHAT, CDR2 FQNNGV. Between the trimmed V and J ends, which lost 1 base and 1 base, there was a span of 14 bases. The CDR3 is made up of 17 amino acids. CDR3 amino acids: CASSLAGWSKSYNEQFF. For the CDR3, the DNA is TGTGCCAGCAGCTTAGCCGGCTGGAGTAAGTCCTACAATGAGCAGTTCTTC.

The CDR3 DNA reads TGTGCCAGCAGGCCGACAGGAGCTGGAAACACCATATATTTT. Translated: CASRPTGAGNTIYF. This chain links TRBV2 with TRBJ1-3, with a tentative D call TRBD1 (6 bases). This CDR3 is 14 amino acids long. The ends were cut back, 6 bases at V and 2 bases at J, with 11 bases in the middle. Germline V lookup: CDR1 SNHLY, CDR2 FYNNEI.

This clone occurred a few times. This chain uses TRBV10-3 with TRBJ2-2; 8 positions agree with TRBD1. V lost 7 bases and J lost 7; bases outside the gene matches: 8. Germline V gene lookup returns CDR1 ENHRY and CDR2 SYGVKD. The CDR3 is 14 residues long. CDR3 bases: TGTGCCATCAAAGGACAGGGTGGTGGCGGGGAGCTGTTTTTT. This gives the protein CAIKGQGGGGELFF.

The CDR3: CASSQGADEQYF. The CDR3, as DNA: TGTGCCAGCAGCCAGGGAGCCGACGAGCAGTACTTC. The V and J genes are TRBV3-1 (or the pseudogene TRBV3-2) and TRBJ2-7, with D possibly being TRBD2 (5 bases). The V gene's germline CDR1 is LGHDT and CDR2 YNNKEL (reference sequence). The CDR3 consists of 12 residues. The V gene lost 3 bases and the J gene lost 5 bases, with 8 bases spanning the gap.

The CDR3 here is CASSSRETQYF. The CDR3 DNA reads as TGTGCCAGCAGCTCCAGGGAGACCCAGTACTTC. The chain combines TRBV11-2 with TRBJ2-5; D call uncertain. Per germline, CDR1 SGHAT and CDR2 FQNNGV. The CDR3 length is 11 residues. With 4 bases removed from V and 5 bases from J, the gap between germline ends came to 5 bases.

V is TRBV9 and J is TRBJ2-1; TRBD2 matches 10 bases. With V trimmed by 2 bases and J by 5 bases, 4 bases remained unmatched. The CDR3 spans 15 residues. Germline V CDR1 and CDR2: SGDLS, YYNGEE. CDR3 region: CASSVGLAVDNEQFF. The CDR3, as DNA: TGTGCCAGCAGCGTCGGACTAGCGGTTGACAATGAGCAGTTCTTC. The whole variable domain, filled in from reference TRBV9 and TRBJ2-1, reads DSGVTQTPKHLITATGQRVTLRCSPRSGDLSVYWYQQSLDQGLQFLIQYYNGEERAKGNILERFSAQQFPDLHSELNLSSLELGDSALYFCASSVGLAVDNEQFFGPGTRLTVL.

This clone was seen once. The chain is built from TRBV7-7 and TRBJ1-1; D unresolved. Per germline, CDR1 SSHAT and CDR2 FNYEAQ (reference sequence). The V and J ends lost 5 bases and 2 bases respectively, with 15 bases between them. The CDR3 is 15 amino acids. CDR3 amino acids: CASSPFMTQNTEAFF. The CDR3 DNA sequence: TGTGCCAGCAGCCCGTTTATGACACAAAACACTGAAGCTTTCTTT.

V is TRBV7-3 and J is TRBJ2-2, with 11 positions matching TRBD2. From germline, CDR1 is SGHTA and CDR2 FQGTGA. J was trimmed by 5 bases and V by 7 bases; bases with no gene match: 6. The CDR3 has 15 amino acids. CDR3 in DNA: TGTGCCAGCACCCCTCTAGCGGGGGGAACCGGGGAGCTGTTTTTT. This gives the protein CASTPLAGGTGELFF.

This chain joins TRBV13 and TRBJ1-2; possible D gene TRBD1, 5 bases. The germline V gene has CDR1 PRHDT and CDR2 FYEKMQ (reference sequence). This CDR3 contains 15 residues. V was clipped by 0 bases and J by 8 bases, with 16 bases between them. The CDR3, as DNA: TGTGCCAGCAGCTTAGGCAGGGCCAGAGTTTACGGCTACACCTTC. Its translation is CASSLGRARVYGYTF.

V usage is TRBV5-1 and J usage is TRBJ1-3; the match to TRBD1 covers 8 bases. Germline V gene data show CDR1 as SGHRS and CDR2 as YFSETQ. Trimming cost V 4 bases and J 2 bases; bases outside gene matches: 5. The CDR3 spans 15 residues. The CDR3 loop is CASSPWTGTGNTIYF. The DNA for the CDR3 is TGCGCCAGCAGCCCATGGACAGGGACTGGAAACACCATATATTTT.

J is TRBJ1-3 and V is TRBV7-2, with D tentatively TRBD1 (6 bases). This CDR3 has 15 amino acids. V gave up 5 bases and J gave up 3 bases, with 14 bases separating them. Germline V gene lookup returns CDR1 SGHTA and CDR2 FQGNSA. CDR3 nucleotides: TGTGCCAGCAGCCTTACAGGGATGAGTGGAAACACCATATATTTT. Translated: CASSLTGMSGNTIYF.

The J gene is TRBJ2-5, the V gene TRBV19, with 8 bases identical to TRBD2. Germline lookup yields CDR1 LNHDA and CDR2 SQIVND (reference sequence). CDR3 size: 15 residues. V lost 10 bases to trimming and J lost 4 bases; unmatched junction nucleotides: 14. The CDR3: CATSNTPTSGETQYF. The CDR3 coding sequence is TGTGCCACCAGTAATACCCCAACTAGCGGAGAGACCCAGTACTTC.

The J gene is TRBJ2-4, the V gene TRBV11-3; 14 nucleotides align to TRBD2. Germline loops: CDR1 SGHNT, CDR2 YENEEA. The CDR3 has 15 amino acids. The V gene end was trimmed by 5 bases and the J gene end by 6 bases; junction bases not matched to a gene: 3. CDR3 sequence reads: CASSEGTSGGNIQYF. CDR3 DNA sequence: TGTGCCAGCAGCGAAGGGACTAGCGGGGGAAACATTCAGTACTTC.

With regard to this clone: Distinct nucleotide sequences in the sample also encode this CDR3. The rearrangement joins TRBV12-3 or TRBV12-4 to TRBJ2-3; D ambiguous. The CDR3 loop spans 11 amino acids. V lost 6 bases, J lost 2 bases, and 3 bases lay in between. CDR3 region: CASRYTDTQYF. The CDR3 nucleotides are TGTGCCAGCAGATACACAGATACGCAGTATTTT.

This chain joins TRBV10-2 and TRBJ1-3, with a possible D match to TRBD1 (5 bases). V was cut by 3 bases and J by 0 bases, with 12 bases left in between. Germline assignment: CDR1 WSHSY and CDR2 SAAADI. The CDR3 contains 16 residues. DNA of the CDR3: TGCGCCAGCAGTGATTGGGCAGGGCCCTCTGGAAACACCATATATTTT. As protein: CASSDWAGPSGNTIYF.